This T cell receptor (beta chain) emerged from a study of blood T cell repertoires in COVID-19. Germline V gene data show CDR1 as MNHNY and CDR2 as SVGAGI (reference sequence). The CDR3 is 17 residues long. The trim removed 5 bases at V and 7 bases at J, leaving 18 bases unmatched. Using immunoSEQ multiplex PCR, the repertoire was profiled, and TCRdb retains in-frame clones only, with some absent. The sample holds approximately 150,000 clones, around 81% seen once. The TCR originated in a woman in her forties or fifties with acute or convalescent COVID-19. The sequenced sample consisted of peripheral blood. This rearrangement joins TRBV6-6 to TRBJ1-2; 8 nucleotides align to TRBD1. CDR3 bases: TGTGCCAGCAGTCCCCACCCCTCCAGGACAGGGACCGGTGGCTACACCTTC. Amino acids: CASSPHPSRTGTGGYTF.